This TCR beta chain was obtained from a study of T cell responses to AZD1222 COVID-19 vaccine. Study conclusions and caveats: Sampling that yielded the repertoires occurred only after the peak T cell response. The donor cohort was predominantly white British with a female majority, and clonal diversity may have been underestimated. CD4 TCRs linked to vaccination spanned spike, dominating at 160-218 and 743-854.

On this clone: Its antigen is not identified.

CDR3 length: 16 amino acids. Germline V gene sequence: CDR1 LNHDA, CDR2 SQIVND (reference sequence). The V end lost 1 base, the J end lost 8 bases, and 17 bases lay between the germline ends. Profiling relied on immunoSEQ multiplex PCR, and the TCRdb table lists in-frame clones only, not all of them. The sample holds 80,000 to 130,000 clones, about 87% seen once. This sequence originates from an adult in good health. The sequences come from peripheral blood, collected on day 0 of AZD1222 vaccination. The gene calls are TRBV19 and TRBJ1-4; D is ambiguous. In DNA form, the CDR3 reads TGTGCCAGTAGTATAGCTAGTGGGGTCGGCGAGGAAAAACTGTTTTTT. It is translated as CASSIASGVGEEKLFF.